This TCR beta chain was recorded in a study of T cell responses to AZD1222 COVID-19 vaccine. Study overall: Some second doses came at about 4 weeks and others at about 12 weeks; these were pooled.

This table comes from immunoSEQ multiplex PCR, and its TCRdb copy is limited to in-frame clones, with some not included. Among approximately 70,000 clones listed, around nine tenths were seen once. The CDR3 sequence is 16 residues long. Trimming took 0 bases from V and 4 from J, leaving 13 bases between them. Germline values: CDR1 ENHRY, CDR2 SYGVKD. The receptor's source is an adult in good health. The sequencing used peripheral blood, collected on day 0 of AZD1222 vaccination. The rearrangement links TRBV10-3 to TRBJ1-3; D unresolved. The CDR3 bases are TGTGCCATCAGTGAGTCAAGAGAGGCTGGCGGAAACACCATATATTTT. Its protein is CAISESREAGGNTIYF.